The present T cell receptor (beta chain) was sequenced within a study of CD8 T cells in Susac syndrome. CDR1 and CDR2 (germline): SGHTA, FQGTGA. The CDR3 is made up of 16 amino acids. The germline V and J ends were trimmed by 5 bases and 3 bases, with 16 bases remaining between them. The authors reverse transcribed 0.5 to 1 ug RNA with random hexamers. An immunoSEQ multiplex PCR generated amplified TCR beta CDR3 products spanning 54 Vbeta and 13 Jbeta. One entry per CDR3 protein, called by TCRdb with MiXCR from the immunoSEQ multiplex PCR reads. The repertoire has 250,000 to 300,000 distinct CDR3 sequences, around nine tenths of them found once; the top ten carry approximately 0.18%. Sequencing of TCR beta was performed on blood CD8+ and CD4+ T cells.

The TCR originated in a human donor with multiple sclerosis. Sequencing input: CD8+ T cells from PBMCs. The chain uses TRBV7-3 and TRBJ2-2, with no clear D. CDR3 DNA sequence: TGTGCCAGCAGCAAACCCTTGGCCGGGTACACCGGGGAGCTGTTTTTT. It translates to CASSKPLAGYTGELFF.